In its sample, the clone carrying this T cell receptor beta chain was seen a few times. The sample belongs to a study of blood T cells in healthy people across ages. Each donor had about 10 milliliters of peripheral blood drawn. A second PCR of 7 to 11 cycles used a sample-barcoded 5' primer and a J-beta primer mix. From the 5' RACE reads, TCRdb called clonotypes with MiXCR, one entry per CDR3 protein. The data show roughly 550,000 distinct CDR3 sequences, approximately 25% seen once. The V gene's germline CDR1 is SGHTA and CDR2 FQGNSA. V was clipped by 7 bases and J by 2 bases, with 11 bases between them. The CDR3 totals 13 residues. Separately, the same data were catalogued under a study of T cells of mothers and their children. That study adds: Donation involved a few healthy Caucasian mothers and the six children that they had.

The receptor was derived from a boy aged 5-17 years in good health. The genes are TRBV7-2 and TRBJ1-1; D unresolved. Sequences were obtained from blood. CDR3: CASNAVLNTEAFF. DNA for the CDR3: TGTGCCAGCAACGCAGTACTTAACACTGAAGCTTTCTTT.